The source of this T cell receptor (beta chain) is a study of T cell changes during pregnancy in multiple sclerosis. Sequencing used immunoSEQ multiplex PCR; TCRdb keeps in-frame clones, though not all of them. The sample yields about 68,000 clones, 91% seen once. Trimming at V came to 8 bases and at J to 2 bases, leaving 8 bases not matched to a gene. The CDR3 is made up of 15 amino acids. Germline CDR1 reads SGHTA; CDR2 reads FQGNSA. This specimen was peripheral blood, taken in the second trimester of pregnancy. This chain joins TRBV7-2 and TRBJ2-1; 8 positions match TRBD2. This receptor was identified in a female donor with multiple sclerosis, enrolled in a pregnancy study. The chain's CDR3 is CASGSSGPTYNEQFF. CDR3 nucleotides: TGTGCCAGCGGGTCTAGCGGGCCTACCTACAATGAGCAGTTCTTC.